Sequencing of this T cell receptor beta chain was carried out in a study of T cell repertoires in cytomegalovirus infection. Overall study: Evidence of both CMV infection and a matching HLA type came from public TCR beta signatures. Study results and caveats: HLA-C-restricted, CMV-specific TCR beta clonotypes were dominant ex vivo.

About this clonotype itself: Antigen unknown.

The CDR3 sequence is 18 residues long. The V gene's germline CDR1 is SGDLS and CDR2 YYNGEE. J gave up 5 bases and V 1 base, and 12 bases lay outside the gene matches. In TCRdb, the reads were re-called with MiXCR into one record per CDR3 protein. Of more than 110,000 distinct CDR3 sequences in the sample, around 30% were seen once. The receptor comes from a human donor in good health (CMV status not recorded). Some clones in this sample may be carry-over from other donors' samples. V and J are TRBV9 and TRBJ2-3; 11 bases match TRBD2. This sample comprised CD8+ T cells from cultured PBMCs, obtained from culture after CMV antigen stimulation. The chain's CDR3 is CASSVYSVAGGPGDTQYF. The CDR3 bases are TGTGCCAGCAGCGTATATTCTGTAGCGGGGGGGCCTGGAGATACGCAGTATTTT.